This TCR beta chain derives from a study of identifying expanded T cells in peripheral blood. Collection occurred without any documented infections or immune events in donors. This clone was counted only a few times. Its antigen is not identified. This table comes from immunoSEQ multiplex PCR, and its TCRdb copy is limited to in-frame clones, with some not included. The sample has roughly 120,000 clones; about 85% are singletons. Study-wide findings and caveats: Roughly 1.1 clones differed between technical replicates, versus about 16 and 19 over time.

The CDR3 is made up of 15 amino acids. From germline, CDR1 is MNHEY and CDR2 SMNVEV (reference sequence). Trimming pared 6 bases from V and 7 bases from J, leaving 19 bases between. The V and J genes are TRBV27 and TRBJ1-5; tentatively, D is TRBD1 (6 bases). This receptor was taken from a person between 18 and 75 years old in good health. Sequences were obtained from blood. CDR3 loop: CASRPVAGARQPQHF. CDR3 nucleotides: TGTGCCAGCAGACCGGTTGCGGGGGCTAGGCAGCCCCAGCATTTT.